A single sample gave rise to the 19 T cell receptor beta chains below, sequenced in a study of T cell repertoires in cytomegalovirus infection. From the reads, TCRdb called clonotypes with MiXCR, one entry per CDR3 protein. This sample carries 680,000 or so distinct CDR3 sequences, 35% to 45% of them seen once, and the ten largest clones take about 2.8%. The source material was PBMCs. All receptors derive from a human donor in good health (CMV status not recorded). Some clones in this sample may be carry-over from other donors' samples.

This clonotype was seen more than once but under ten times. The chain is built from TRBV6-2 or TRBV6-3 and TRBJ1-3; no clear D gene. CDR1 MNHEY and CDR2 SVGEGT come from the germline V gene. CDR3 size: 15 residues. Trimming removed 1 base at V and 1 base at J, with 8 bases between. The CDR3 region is CASSYFGRSGNTIYF. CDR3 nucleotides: TGTGCCAGCAGTTACTTCGGGAGGTCTGGAAACACCATATATTTT.

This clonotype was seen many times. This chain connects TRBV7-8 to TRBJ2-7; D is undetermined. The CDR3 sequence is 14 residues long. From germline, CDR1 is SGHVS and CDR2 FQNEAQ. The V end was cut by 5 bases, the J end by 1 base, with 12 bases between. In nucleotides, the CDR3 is TGTGCCAGCAGCGCCGCGGACGGATCCTACGAGCAGTACTTC. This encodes CASSAADGSYEQYF.

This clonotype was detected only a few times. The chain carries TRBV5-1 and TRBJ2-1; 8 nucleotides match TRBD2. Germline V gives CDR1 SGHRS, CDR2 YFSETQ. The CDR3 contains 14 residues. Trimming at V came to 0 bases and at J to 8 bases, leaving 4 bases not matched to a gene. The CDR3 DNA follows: TGCGCCAGCAGCTTGGACGCGGGAGGTGATGAGCAGTTCTTC. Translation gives CASSLDAGGDEQFF.

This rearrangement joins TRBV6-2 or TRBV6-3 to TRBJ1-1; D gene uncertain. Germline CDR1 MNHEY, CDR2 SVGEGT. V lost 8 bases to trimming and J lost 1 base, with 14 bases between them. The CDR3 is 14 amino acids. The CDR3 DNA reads TGTGCCAGCCGATTGGCAGCAAAGAACACTGAAGCTTTCTTT. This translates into CASRLAAKNTEAFF.

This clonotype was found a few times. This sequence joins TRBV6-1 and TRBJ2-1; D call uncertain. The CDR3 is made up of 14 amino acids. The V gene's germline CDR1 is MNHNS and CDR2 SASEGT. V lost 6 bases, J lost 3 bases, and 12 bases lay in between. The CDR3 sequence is CASRAHALYNEQFF. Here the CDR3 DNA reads TGTGCCAGCAGGGCCCACGCTCTCTACAATGAGCAGTTCTTC.

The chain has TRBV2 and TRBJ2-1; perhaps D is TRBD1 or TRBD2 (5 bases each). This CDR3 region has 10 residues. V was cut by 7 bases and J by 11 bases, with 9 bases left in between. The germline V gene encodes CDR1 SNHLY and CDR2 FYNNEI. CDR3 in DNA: TGTGCCAGCAAGGGGAGAAAGCAGTTCTTC. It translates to CASKGRKQFF.

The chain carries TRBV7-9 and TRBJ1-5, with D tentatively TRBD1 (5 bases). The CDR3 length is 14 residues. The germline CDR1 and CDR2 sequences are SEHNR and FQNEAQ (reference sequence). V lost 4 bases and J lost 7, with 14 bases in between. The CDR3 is CASSSQGIRQPQHF. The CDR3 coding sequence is TGTGCCAGCAGCTCGCAGGGTATTCGCCAGCCCCAGCATTTT.

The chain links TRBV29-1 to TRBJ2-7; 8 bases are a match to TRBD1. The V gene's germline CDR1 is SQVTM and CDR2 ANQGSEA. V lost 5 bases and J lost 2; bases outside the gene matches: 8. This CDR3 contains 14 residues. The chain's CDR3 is CSVRTKTGAYEQYF. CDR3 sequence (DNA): TGCAGCGTTAGAACGAAGACAGGGGCCTACGAGCAGTACTTC.

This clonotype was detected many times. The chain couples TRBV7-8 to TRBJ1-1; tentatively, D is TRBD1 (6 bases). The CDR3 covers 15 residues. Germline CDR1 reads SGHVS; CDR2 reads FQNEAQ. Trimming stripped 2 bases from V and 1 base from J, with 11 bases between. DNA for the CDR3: TGTGCCAGCAGCTTATCCCGGGGGCCGAACACTGAAGCTTTCTTT. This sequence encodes CASSLSRGPNTEAFF.

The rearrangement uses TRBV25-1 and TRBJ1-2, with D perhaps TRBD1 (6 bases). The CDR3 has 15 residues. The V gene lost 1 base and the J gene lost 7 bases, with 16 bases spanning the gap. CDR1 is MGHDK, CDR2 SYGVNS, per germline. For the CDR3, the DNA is TGTGCCAGCAGTGAATTACAGGGACGGATGGGTGGCTACACCTTC. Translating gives CASSELQGRMGGYTF.

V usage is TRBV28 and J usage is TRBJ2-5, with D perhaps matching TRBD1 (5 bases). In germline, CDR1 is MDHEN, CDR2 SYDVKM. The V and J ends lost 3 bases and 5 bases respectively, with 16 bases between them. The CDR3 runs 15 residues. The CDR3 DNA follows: TGTGCCAGCAGTTTCTCAGTGGTCCACAGGGAGACCCAGTACTTC. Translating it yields CASSFSVVHRETQYF.

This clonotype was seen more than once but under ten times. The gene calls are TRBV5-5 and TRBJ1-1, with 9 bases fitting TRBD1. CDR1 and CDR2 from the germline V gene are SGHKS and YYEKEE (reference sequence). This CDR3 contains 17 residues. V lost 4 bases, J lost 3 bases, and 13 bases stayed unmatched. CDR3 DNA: TGTGCCAGCAGCCTTGTTAACCTAGGACAGGGGCACACTGAAGCTTTCTTT. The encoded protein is CASSLVNLGQGHTEAFF.

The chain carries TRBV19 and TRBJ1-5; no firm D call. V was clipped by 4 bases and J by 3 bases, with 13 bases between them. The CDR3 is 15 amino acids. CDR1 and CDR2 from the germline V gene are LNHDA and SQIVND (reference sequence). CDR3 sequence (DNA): TGTGCCAGTAGTACGCGTGGGGTGACCAATCAGCCCCAGCATTTT. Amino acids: CASSTRGVTNQPQHF.

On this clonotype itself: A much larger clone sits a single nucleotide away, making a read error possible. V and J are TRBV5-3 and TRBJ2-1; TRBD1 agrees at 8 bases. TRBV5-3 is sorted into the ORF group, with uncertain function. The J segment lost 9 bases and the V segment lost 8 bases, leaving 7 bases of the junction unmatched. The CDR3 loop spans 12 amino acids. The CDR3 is CASSPDRAEQFF. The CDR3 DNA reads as TGTGCCAGCAGCCCGGACAGGGCTGAGCAGTTCTTC.

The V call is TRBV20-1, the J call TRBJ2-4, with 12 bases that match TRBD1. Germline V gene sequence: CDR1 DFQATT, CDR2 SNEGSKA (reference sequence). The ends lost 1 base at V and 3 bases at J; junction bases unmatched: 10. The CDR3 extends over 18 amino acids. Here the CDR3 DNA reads TGCAGTGCTAGAGCCGGGACAGGGGGCGCTTCTGGCAAAAACATTCAGTACTTC. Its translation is CSARAGTGGASGKNIQYF.

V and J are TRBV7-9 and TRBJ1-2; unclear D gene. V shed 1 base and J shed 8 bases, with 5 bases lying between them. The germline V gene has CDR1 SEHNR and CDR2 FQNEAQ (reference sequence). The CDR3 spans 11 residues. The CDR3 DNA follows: TGTGCCAGCAGCTTAGTACACGGCTACACCTTC. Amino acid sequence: CASSLVHGYTF.

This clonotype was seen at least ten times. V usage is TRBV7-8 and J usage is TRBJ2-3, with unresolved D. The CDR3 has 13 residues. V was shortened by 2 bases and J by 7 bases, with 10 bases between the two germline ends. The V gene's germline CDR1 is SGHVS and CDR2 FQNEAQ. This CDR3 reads CASSLISPNTQYF. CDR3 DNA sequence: TGTGCCAGCAGCTTAATATCGCCGAATACGCAGTATTTT.

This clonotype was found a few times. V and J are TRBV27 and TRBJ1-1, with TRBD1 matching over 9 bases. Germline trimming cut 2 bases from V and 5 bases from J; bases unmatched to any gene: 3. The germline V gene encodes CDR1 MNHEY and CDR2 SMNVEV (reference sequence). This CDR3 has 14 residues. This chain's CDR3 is CASSLNRGRTEAFF. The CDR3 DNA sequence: TGTGCCAGCAGTTTAAACAGGGGGCGGACTGAAGCTTTCTTT.

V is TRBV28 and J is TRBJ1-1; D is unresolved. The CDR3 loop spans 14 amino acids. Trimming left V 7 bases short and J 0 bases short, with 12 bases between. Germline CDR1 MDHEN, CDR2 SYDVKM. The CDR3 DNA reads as TGTGCCAGCAAGCAGCGTCCCTTGAACACTGAAGCTTTCTTT. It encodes CASKQRPLNTEAFF.